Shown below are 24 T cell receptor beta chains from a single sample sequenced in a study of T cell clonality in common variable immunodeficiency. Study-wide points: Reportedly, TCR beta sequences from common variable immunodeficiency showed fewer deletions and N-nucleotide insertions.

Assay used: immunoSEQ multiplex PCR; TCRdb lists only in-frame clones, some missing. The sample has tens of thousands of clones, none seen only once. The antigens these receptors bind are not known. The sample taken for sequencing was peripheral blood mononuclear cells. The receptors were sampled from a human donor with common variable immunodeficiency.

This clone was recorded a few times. This CDR3 reads CSVGGLAGVPYNEQFF. The covered CDR3 bases are TGCAGCGTGGGGGGACTAGCGGGAGTCCCCTACAATGAG. The chain recombines TRBV29-1 with TRBJ2-1; 14 bases align to TRBD2. The missing CDR3 end, 3 residues past where the read stops, is filled in from the germline J gene. Germline lookup yields CDR1 SQVTM and CDR2 ANQGSEA. The CDR3 has 16 amino acids. V trimming: 6 bases; J trimming: 2 bases; junction bases outside the gene matches: 6.

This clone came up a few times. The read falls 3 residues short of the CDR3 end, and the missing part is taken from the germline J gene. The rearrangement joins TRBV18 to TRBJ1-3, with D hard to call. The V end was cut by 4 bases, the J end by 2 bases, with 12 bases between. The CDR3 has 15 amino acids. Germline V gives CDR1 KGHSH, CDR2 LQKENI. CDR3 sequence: CASSQDLGAGNTIYF. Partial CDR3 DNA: TGTGCCAGCTCACAAGACCTAGGAGCTGGAAACACC.

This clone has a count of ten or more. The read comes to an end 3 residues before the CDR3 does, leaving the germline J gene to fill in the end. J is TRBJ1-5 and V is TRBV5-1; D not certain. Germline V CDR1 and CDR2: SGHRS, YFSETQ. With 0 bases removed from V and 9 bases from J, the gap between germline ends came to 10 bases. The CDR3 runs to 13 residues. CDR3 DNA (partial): TGCGCCAGCAGCTTGGTACCCTCCGGGCCC. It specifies CASSLVPSGP. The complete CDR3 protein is CASSLVPSGPQHF.

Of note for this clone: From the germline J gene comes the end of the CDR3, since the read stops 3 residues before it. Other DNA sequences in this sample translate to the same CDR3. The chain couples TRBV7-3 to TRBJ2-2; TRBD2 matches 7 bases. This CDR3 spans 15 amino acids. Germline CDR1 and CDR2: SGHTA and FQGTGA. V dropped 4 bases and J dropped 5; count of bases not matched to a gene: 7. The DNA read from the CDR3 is TGTGCCAGCAGCTGGGGGGGATCTGGGACCGGGGAG. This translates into CASSWGGSGTGE. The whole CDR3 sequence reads CASSWGGSGTGELFF. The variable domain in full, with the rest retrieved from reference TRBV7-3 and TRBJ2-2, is GAGVSQTPSNKVTEKGKYVELRCDPISGHTALYWYRQSLGQGPEFLIYFQGTGAADDSGLPNDRFFAVRPEGSVSTLKIQRTERGDSAVYLCASSWGGSGTGELFFGEGSRLTVL.

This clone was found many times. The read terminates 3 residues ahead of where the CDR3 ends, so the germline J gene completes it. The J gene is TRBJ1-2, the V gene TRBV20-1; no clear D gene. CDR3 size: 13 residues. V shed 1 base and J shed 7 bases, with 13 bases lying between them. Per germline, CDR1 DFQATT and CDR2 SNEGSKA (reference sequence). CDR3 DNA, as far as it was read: TGCAGTGCTAGAGTTCGAGCGACGGCTGGC. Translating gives CSARVRATAG. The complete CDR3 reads CSARVRATAGYTF.

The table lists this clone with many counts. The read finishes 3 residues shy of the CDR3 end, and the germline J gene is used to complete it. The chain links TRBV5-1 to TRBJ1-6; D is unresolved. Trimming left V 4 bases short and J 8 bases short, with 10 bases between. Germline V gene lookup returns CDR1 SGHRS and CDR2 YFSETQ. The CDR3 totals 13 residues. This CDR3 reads CASSPSTDSPLHF. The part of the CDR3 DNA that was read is TGCGCCAGCAGCCCAAGTACGGATTCACCC.

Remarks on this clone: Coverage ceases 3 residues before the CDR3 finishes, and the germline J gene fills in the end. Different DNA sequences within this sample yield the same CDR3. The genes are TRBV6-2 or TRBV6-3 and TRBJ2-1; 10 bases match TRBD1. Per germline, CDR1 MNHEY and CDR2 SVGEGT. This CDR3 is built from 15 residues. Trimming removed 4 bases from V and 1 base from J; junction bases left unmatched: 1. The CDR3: CASSWGQGSYNEQFF. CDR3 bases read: TGTGCCAGCAGTTGGGGACAGGGGTCCTACAATGAG.

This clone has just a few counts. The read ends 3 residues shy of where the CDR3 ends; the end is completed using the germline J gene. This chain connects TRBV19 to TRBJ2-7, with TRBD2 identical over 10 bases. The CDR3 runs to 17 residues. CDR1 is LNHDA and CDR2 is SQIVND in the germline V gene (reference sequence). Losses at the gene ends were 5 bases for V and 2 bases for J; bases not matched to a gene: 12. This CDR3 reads CASSLASGSEVTYEQYF. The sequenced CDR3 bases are TGTGCCAGTAGTTTGGCTAGCGGGAGTGAGGTAACCTACGAG.

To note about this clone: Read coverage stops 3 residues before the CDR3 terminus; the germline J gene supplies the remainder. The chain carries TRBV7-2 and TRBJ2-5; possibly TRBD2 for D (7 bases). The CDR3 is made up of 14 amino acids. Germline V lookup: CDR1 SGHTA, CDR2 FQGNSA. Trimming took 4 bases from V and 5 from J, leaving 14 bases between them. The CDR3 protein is CASSSLRGLETQYF. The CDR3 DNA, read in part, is TGTGCCAGCAGCTCCTTGCGGGGGCTGGAGACC.

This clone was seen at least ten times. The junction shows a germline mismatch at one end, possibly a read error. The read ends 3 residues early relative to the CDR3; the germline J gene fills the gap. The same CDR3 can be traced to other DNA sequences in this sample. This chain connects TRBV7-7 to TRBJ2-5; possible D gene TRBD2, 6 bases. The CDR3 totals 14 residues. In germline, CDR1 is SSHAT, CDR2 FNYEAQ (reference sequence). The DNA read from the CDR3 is TGTGCTAGCAGCCAGGTGGGGGGTCAAGAGACC. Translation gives CASSQVGGQET. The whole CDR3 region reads CASSQVGGQETQYF.

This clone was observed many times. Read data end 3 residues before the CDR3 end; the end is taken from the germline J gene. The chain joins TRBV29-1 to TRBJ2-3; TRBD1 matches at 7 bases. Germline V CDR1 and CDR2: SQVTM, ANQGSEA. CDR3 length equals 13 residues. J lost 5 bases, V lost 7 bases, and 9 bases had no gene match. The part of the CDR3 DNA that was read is TGCAGCGCCGCGACAGGGAAGCAAGATACG. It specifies CSAATGKQDT. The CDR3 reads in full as CSAATGKQDTQYF.

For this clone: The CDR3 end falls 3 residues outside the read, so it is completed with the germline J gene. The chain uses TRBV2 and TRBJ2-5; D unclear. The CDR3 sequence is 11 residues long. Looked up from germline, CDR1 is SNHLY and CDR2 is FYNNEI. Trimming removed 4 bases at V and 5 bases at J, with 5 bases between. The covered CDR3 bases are TGTGCCAGCAGTGTAAGGGAGACC. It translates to CASSVRET. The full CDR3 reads CASSVRETQYF.

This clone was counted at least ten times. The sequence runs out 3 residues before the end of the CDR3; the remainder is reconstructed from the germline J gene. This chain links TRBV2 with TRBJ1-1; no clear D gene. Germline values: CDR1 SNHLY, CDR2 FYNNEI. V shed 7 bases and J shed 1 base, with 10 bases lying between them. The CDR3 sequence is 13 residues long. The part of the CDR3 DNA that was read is TGTGCCAGCACATCTACCTGGAACACTGAA. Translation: CASTSTWNTE. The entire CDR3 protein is CASTSTWNTEAFF. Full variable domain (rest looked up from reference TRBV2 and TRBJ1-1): EPEVTQTPSHQVTQMGQEVILRCVPISNHLYFYWYRQILGQKVEFLVSFYNNEISEKSEIFDDQFSVERPDGSNFTLKIRSTKLEDSAMYFCASTSTWNTEAFFGQGTRLTVV.

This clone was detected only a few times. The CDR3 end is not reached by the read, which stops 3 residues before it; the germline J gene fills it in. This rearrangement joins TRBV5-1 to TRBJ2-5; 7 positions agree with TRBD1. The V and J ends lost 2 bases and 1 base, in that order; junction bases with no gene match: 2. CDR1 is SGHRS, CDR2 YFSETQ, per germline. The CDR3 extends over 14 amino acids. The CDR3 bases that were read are TGCGCCAGCAGCTTCCGGGACAGCCAAGAGACC. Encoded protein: CASSFRDSQET. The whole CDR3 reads CASSFRDSQETQYF.

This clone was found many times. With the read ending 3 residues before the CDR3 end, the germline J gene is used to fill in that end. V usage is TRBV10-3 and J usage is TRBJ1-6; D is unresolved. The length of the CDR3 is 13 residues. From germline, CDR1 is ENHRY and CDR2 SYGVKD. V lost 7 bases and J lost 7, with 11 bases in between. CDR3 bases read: TGTGCCATCACTCAGGCAGAAAATTCACCC. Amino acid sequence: CAITQAENSP. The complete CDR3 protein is CAITQAENSPLHF.

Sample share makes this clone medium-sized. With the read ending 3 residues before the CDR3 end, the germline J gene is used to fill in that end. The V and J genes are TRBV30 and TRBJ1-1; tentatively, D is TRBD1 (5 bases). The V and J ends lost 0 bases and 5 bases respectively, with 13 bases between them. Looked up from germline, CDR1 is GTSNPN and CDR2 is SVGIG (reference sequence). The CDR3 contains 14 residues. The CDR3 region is CAWSVGGDGTEAFF. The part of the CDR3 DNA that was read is TGTGCCTGGAGTGTTGGAGGGGATGGGACTGAA.

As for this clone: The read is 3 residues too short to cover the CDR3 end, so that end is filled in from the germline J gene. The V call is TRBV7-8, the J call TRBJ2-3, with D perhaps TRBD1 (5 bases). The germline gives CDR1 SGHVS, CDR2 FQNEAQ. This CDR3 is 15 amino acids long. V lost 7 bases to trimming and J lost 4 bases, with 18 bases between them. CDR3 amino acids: CASKGWGSSPDTQYF. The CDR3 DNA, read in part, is TGTGCCAGCAAGGGGTGGGGTTCCAGTCCAGATACG. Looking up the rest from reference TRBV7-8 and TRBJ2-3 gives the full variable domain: GAGVSQSPRYKVAKRGQDVALRCDPISGHVSLFWYQQALGQGPEFLTYFQNEAQLDKSGLPSDRFFAERPEGSVSTLKIQRTQQEDSAVYLCASKGWGSSPDTQYFGPGTRLTVL.

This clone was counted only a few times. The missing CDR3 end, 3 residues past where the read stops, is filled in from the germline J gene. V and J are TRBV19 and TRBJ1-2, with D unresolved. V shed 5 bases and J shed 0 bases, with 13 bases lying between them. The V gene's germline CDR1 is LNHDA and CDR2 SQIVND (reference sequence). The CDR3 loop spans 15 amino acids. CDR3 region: CASSSRGVANYGYTF. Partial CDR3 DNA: TGTGCCAGTAGTTCCCGCGGGGTTGCTAACTATGGC.

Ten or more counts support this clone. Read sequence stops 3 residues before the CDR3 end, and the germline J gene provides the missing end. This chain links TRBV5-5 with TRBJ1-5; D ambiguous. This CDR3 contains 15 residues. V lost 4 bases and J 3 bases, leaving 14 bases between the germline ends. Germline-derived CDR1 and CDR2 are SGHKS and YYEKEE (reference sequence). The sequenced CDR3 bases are TGTGCCAGCAGCGCAGACACTAGGGACAATCAGCCC. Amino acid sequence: CASSADTRDNQP. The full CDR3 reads CASSADTRDNQPQHF.

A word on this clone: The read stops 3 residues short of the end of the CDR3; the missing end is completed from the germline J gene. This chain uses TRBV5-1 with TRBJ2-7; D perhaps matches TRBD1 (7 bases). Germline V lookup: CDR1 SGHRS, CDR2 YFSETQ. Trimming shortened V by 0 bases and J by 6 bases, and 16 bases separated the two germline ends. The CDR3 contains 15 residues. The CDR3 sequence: CASSLAVNRGGEQYF. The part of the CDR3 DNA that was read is TGCGCCAGCAGCTTGGCCGTTAACAGGGGAGGCGAG. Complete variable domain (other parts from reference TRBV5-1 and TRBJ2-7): KAGVTQTPRYLIKTRGQQVTLSCSPISGHRSVSWYQQTPGQGLQFLFEYFSETQRNKGNFPGRFSGRQFSNSRSEMNVSTLELGDSALYLCASSLAVNRGGEQYFGPGTRLTVT.

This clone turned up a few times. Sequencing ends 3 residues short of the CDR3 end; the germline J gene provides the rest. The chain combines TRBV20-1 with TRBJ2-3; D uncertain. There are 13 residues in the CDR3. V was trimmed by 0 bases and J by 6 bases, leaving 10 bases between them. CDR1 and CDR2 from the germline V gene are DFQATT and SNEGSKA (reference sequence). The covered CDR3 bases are TGCAGTGCTAGAGAATACCTTCGGGATACG. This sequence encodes CSAREYLRDT. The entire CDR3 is CSAREYLRDTQYF.

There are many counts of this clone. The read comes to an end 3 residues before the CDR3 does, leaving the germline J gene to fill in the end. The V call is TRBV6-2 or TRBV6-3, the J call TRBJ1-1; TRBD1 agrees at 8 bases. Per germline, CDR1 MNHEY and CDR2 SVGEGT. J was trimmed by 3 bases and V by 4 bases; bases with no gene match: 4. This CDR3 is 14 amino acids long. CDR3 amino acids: CASSLGDRYTEAFF. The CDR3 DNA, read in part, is TGTGCCAGCAGTTTGGGGGACAGGTACACTGAA.

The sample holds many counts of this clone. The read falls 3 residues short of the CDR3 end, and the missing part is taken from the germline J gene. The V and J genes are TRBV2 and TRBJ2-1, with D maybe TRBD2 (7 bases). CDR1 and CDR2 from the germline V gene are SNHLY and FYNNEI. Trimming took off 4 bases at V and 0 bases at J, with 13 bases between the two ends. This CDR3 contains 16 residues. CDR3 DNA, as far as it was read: TGTGCCAGCAGTGCCGAGGGGGGGGCCTCCTACAATGAG. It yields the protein CASSAEGGASYNE. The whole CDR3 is CASSAEGGASYNEQFF.

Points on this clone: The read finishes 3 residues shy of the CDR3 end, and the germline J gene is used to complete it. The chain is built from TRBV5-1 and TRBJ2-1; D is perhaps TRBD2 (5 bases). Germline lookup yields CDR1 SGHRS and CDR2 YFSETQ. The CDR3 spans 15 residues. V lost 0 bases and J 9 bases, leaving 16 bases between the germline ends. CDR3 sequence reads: CASSLAVGMAGEQFF. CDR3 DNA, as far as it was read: TGCGCCAGCAGCTTGGCCGTCGGGATGGCGGGTGAG.